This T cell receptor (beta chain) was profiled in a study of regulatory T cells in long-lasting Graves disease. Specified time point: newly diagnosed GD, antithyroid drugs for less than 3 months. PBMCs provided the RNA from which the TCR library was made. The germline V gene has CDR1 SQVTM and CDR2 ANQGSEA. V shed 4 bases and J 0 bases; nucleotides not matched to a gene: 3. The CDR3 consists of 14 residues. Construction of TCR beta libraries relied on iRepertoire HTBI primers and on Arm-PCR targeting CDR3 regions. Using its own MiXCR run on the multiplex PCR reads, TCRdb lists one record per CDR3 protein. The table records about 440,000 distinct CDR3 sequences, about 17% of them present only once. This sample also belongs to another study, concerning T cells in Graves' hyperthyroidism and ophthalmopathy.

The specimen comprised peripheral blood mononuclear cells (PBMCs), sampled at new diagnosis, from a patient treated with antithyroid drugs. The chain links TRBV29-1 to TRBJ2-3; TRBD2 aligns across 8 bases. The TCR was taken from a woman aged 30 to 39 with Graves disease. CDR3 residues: CSVVPSGSTDTQYF. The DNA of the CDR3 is TGCAGCGTTGTGCCTAGCGGGAGCACAGATACGCAGTATTTT.